Here is one T cell receptor (beta chain) with its context. What it recognizes is unknown. The table came from immunoSEQ multiplex PCR; TCRdb's copy has only in-frame clones and leaves some out. The sample consists of 650,000 to 750,000 clones, 72% of them appearing once. The sample belongs to a study of shared clonotypes between healthy human individuals. Study-wide background: The study used three CD4 naive, three CD4 memory, two CD8 naive and one CD8 memory plate per donor. Study-level results: A handful of donors had about 5.1% of their naive CD4 clonotypes in common.

Trimming took off 4 bases at V and 5 bases at J, with 15 bases between the two ends. Germline CDR1 KGHSH, CDR2 LQKENI. The CDR3 loop spans 14 amino acids. The sample taken for sequencing was memory CD4+ T cells sorted from blood. Subset in this sample: CD45RA-negative fraction. The chain couples TRBV18 to TRBJ2-7; tentatively, D is TRBD1 (5 bases). The clonotype was recovered from a woman aged 25-40 years in good health. CDR3 protein: CASSLGPKGDEQYF. In DNA form, the CDR3 reads TGTGCCAGCTCACTAGGGCCCAAAGGGGACGAGCAGTACTTC. Looking up the rest from reference TRBV18 and TRBJ2-7 gives the full variable domain: NAGVMQNPRHLVRRRGQEARLRCSPMKGHSHVYWYRQLPEEGLKFMVYLQKENIIDESGMPKERFSAEFPKEGPSILRIQQVVRGDSAAYFCASSLGPKGDEQYFGPGTRLTVT.